The 20 T cell receptor beta chains reported below all come from one sample, sequenced in a study of T cell repertoires in cytomegalovirus infection. MiXCR, run by TCRdb on the reads, gives a single entry per CDR3 protein. Found here are about a million distinct CDR3 sequences, roughly 30% of them singletons; the top ten hold about an eighth. No antigen is known for these receptors. This material consisted of cultured CD8+ T cells from PBMCs, taken from culture after CMV antigen stimulation. The receptors shown here come from a human donor in good health (CMV status not recorded). Some clones in this sample may be carry-over from other donors' samples.

This clonotype has at least ten counts. This CDR3 is CASSSKRVYNEQFF. The CDR3 region has the DNA TGCGCCAGCAGCTCAAAGAGAGTCTACAATGAGCAGTTCTTC. The J gene is TRBJ2-1, the V gene TRBV5-1; D remains ambiguous. CDR1 is SGHRS, CDR2 YFSETQ, per germline. Deletions cut 3 bases from V and 3 bases from J, with 10 bases between. The CDR3 loop spans 14 amino acids.

In its sample, this clonotype was seen once. This sequence joins TRBV5-4 and TRBJ1-4; D uncertain. Germline CDR1 SGHNT, CDR2 YYREEE (reference sequence). The CDR3 length is 15 residues. Trimming took 0 bases from V and 5 from J, leaving 11 bases between them. This chain's CDR3 is CASSLGPDRNEKLFF. The CDR3 nucleotides are TGTGCCAGCAGCTTGGGGCCGGATAGAAATGAAAAACTGTTTTTT.

This rearrangement joins TRBV7-9 to TRBJ2-7, with a weak D call TRBD2 (7 bases). The V gene's germline CDR1 is SEHNR and CDR2 FQNEAQ (reference sequence). The length of the CDR3 is 15 residues. V was shortened by 8 bases and J by 3 bases, with 20 bases between the two germline ends. CDR3 in amino acids: CASGGAGTRYYEQYF. The CDR3 DNA is TGTGCCAGCGGGGGGGCCGGGACAAGATACTACGAGCAGTACTTC.

This clonotype was recorded a few times. The chain recombines TRBV7-8 with TRBJ1-4; a possible D gene is TRBD1 (6 bases). Trimming pared 5 bases from V and 8 bases from J, leaving 18 bases between. CDR3 length equals 15 residues. The germline gives CDR1 SGHVS, CDR2 FQNEAQ. The CDR3 DNA is TGTGCCAGCAGCCAGAACTTCCGGACAGAAGAAAAACTGTTTTTT. Its translation: CASSQNFRTEEKLFF.

The V gene is TRBV19, the J gene TRBJ2-1, with D possibly being TRBD2 (6 bases). V lost 1 base to trimming and J lost 6 bases, with 16 bases between them. Germline loops: CDR1 LNHDA, CDR2 SQIVND (reference sequence). CDR3 size: 16 residues. The CDR3 DNA sequence: TGTGCCAGTAGTATAGGATGGGGGGTCACGGGCAATGAGCAGTTCTTC. Its translation: CASSIGWGVTGNEQFF.

The rearrangement joins TRBV6-2 or TRBV6-3 to TRBJ1-1, with TRBD1 as a possible D gene (5 bases). Germline CDR1 reads MNHEY; CDR2 reads SVGEGT. The CDR3 extends over 14 amino acids. The ends were cut back, 7 bases at V and 0 bases at J, with 12 bases in the middle. As DNA, the CDR3 is TGTGCCAGCAACCAGGGTTTAATGAACACTGAAGCTTTCTTT. It codes for CASNQGLMNTEAFF.

The table lists this clonotype with many counts. The chain combines TRBV7-2 with TRBJ2-1; the D gene is possibly TRBD1 (6 bases). Germline V gene lookup returns CDR1 SGHTA and CDR2 FQGNSA. Trimming shortened V by 1 base and J by 5 bases, and 15 bases separated the two germline ends. This CDR3 spans 16 amino acids. The CDR3 coding sequence is TGTGCCAGCAGCTTAGGCTTCATGGGGGCCAACAATGAGCAGTTCTTC. Residues: CASSLGFMGANNEQFF.

This chain connects TRBV4-1 to TRBJ1-1, with 8 bases matching TRBD1. Germline V CDR1 and CDR2: MGHRA, YSYEKL. V gave up 5 bases and J gave up 6 bases; unmatched junction bases: 11. The CDR3 runs 15 residues. The CDR3 loop reads CASSWGQDGTAEAFF. CDR3 nucleotides: TGCGCCAGCAGCTGGGGACAGGACGGTACCGCTGAAGCTTTCTTT.

This clonotype was detected many times. This chain links TRBV7-8 with TRBJ2-5; a possible D gene is TRBD2 (5 bases). Germline CDR1 reads SGHVS; CDR2 reads FQNEAQ. Trimming shortened V by 5 bases and J by 5 bases, and 15 bases separated the two germline ends. The CDR3 is 14 residues long. CDR3 bases: TGTGCCAGCAGCCCTCCTGGTCGAGGGGAGACCCAGTACTTC. Amino acid sequence: CASSPPGRGETQYF.

This clonotype was picked up a small number of times. This chain's CDR3 is CASNSMGLTYEQYV. Here the CDR3 DNA reads TGTGCCAGCAATTCCATGGGTCTAACCTACGAGCAGTACGTC. The chain employs TRBV28 and TRBJ2-7, with D hard to call. Trimming cost V 7 bases and J 2 bases, with 15 bases left between them. The CDR3 consists of 14 residues. Germline CDR1 is MDHEN and CDR2 is SYDVKM.

The gene calls are TRBV12-3 or TRBV12-4 and TRBJ1-5; tentative D call: TRBD1 (6 bases). This CDR3 has 15 amino acids. Between the trimmed V and J ends, which lost 5 bases and 5 bases, there was a span of 16 bases. CDR3 DNA sequence: TGTGCCAGCAGTAGACTAACAGGGATTGATCAGCCCCAGCATTTT. The encoded protein is CASSRLTGIDQPQHF.

The V and J genes are TRBV7-8 and TRBJ1-2; the D is unclear. The CDR3 consists of 15 residues. Germline loops: CDR1 SGHVS, CDR2 FQNEAQ. Trimming shortened V by 2 bases and J by 3 bases, and 13 bases separated the two germline ends. CDR3 bases: TGTGCCAGCAGCTTACCATCCGTGCCCGACTATGGCTACACCTTC. Protein sequence: CASSLPSVPDYGYTF.

This chain uses TRBV20-1 with TRBJ2-7, with D tentatively TRBD1 (6 bases). Germline V CDR1 and CDR2: DFQATT, SNEGSKA (reference sequence). The CDR3 runs 12 residues. V lost 4 bases and J lost 5, with 12 bases in between. The CDR3 is CSATLQGHEQYV. The CDR3 bases are TGCAGTGCTACCCTACAGGGACACGAGCAGTACGTC.

A remark on this clonotype: A clone one base away is much larger, so this may be a read error. For the CDR3, the DNA is TGTACCAGCAGCCCACGGACGGCTGATTCGGGGGAGCTGTTTTTT. Protein sequence: CTSSPRTADSGELFF. The rearrangement joins TRBV7-8 to TRBJ2-2, with D unclear. Germline values: CDR1 SGHVS, CDR2 FQNEAQ. The CDR3 is made up of 15 amino acids.

The V call is TRBV7-6, the J call TRBJ2-7; 10 bases fit TRBD1. Germline V lookup: CDR1 SGHVS, CDR2 FNYEAQ. V lost 5 bases to trimming and J lost 0 bases; unmatched junction nucleotides: 4. The CDR3 length is 15 residues. The CDR3 nucleotides read TGTGCCAGCAGCGCGGGGACAGGGGCCTCCTACGAGCAGTACTTC. This gives the protein CASSAGTGASYEQYF.

The table lists this clonotype with a few counts. The gene calls are TRBV4-1 and TRBJ2-5; D remains ambiguous. The CDR3 is made up of 15 amino acids. Germline V lookup: CDR1 MGHRA, CDR2 YSYEKL. V lost 4 bases and J lost 4, with 16 bases in between. Here the CDR3 reads CASSPKDKGPETQYF. CDR3 DNA: TGCGCCAGCAGCCCGAAGGATAAGGGCCCAGAGACCCAGTACTTC.

V is TRBV24-1 and J is TRBJ2-1, with 10 bases aligning to TRBD1. The trim removed 5 bases at V and 4 bases at J, leaving 10 bases unmatched. CDR1 is KGHDR and CDR2 is SFDVKD in the germline V gene. The CDR3 totals 17 residues. CDR3 loop: CATSGDRGPAPYNEQFF. In DNA form, the CDR3 reads TGTGCCACCAGTGGCGACAGGGGGCCTGCTCCATACAATGAGCAGTTCTTC.

The chain employs TRBV6-6 and TRBJ1-3, with 8 nucleotides matching TRBD1. With 8 bases clipped from V and 2 bases from J, the junction kept 14 bases outside the gene matches. This CDR3 is 17 amino acids long. Germline V gives CDR1 MNHNY, CDR2 SVGAGI (reference sequence). The CDR3 DNA follows: TGTGCCAGCGCGGCCCTCCGGACAGGGAATCCTGGAAACACCATATATTTT. Its translation: CASAALRTGNPGNTIYF.

This clonotype was found many times. This chain connects TRBV14 to TRBJ2-1; a possible D gene is TRBD1 (5 bases). This CDR3 is built from 13 residues. Looked up from germline, CDR1 is SGHDN and CDR2 is FVKESK. Trimming took 4 bases from V and 4 from J, leaving 8 bases between them. CDR3 residues: CASSPRQYNEQFF. The CDR3 nucleotides read TGTGCCAGCAGCCCCCGACAGTACAATGAGCAGTTCTTC.

This clonotype was detected a few times. The rearrangement joins TRBV7-6 to TRBJ2-3; 10 bases align to TRBD2. The CDR3 loop spans 21 amino acids. Germline V gene lookup returns CDR1 SGHVS and CDR2 FNYEAQ. Trimming cost V 3 bases and J 0 bases; bases outside gene matches: 18. CDR3 sequence: CASSFGTVVAGGQISTDTQYF. The CDR3 nucleotides are TGTGCCAGCAGCTTTGGGACAGTAGTAGCGGGGGGCCAGATTAGCACAGATACGCAGTATTTT.